This T cell receptor beta chain was sequenced during a study of pediatric ulcerative colitis. Germline CDR1 is MNHNY and CDR2 is SVGAGI (reference sequence). The germline V and J ends were trimmed by 4 bases and 3 bases, with 9 bases remaining between them. The CDR3 covers 13 residues. Study-level results: Rectal pinch biopsies may include blood-derived T cells. Ulcerative colitis patients shared more blood-rectal clones than controls. Clonal expansions reduced rectal repertoire diversity in acute severe colitis.

Only in-frame clones appear in the TCRdb table, and some are missing; sequencing was by immunoSEQ multiplex PCR. The data contain 15,000 to 20,000 clones, 80% of them singletons. About this clone itself: The target antigen is unknown.

Rectal tissue came from one to two pinch biopsies taken at colonoscopy. Controls: normal colonoscopy findings, no IBD within the following year. The chain employs TRBV6-6 and TRBJ1-1; D uncertain. The source material was gut tissue. The clonotype originates from a boy aged 5 to 17 who was a control in a study of pediatric ulcerative colitis. CDR3: CASSSRRDTEAFF. The CDR3 DNA is TGTGCCAGCAGTTCACGCCGGGACACTGAAGCTTTCTTT.